These 32 T cell receptor beta chains share one sample of origin, sequenced in a study of blood T cell repertoires in COVID-19. Data came from immunoSEQ multiplex PCR; TCRdb stores just in-frame clones and leaves some out. The sample yields around 250,000 clones, 80% to 90% seen once. The specimen was PBMCs or T cells enriched from blood (not recorded which). These receptors came from a woman in her thirties or forties who had been exposed to COVID-19.

V and J are TRBV6-2 or TRBV6-3 and TRBJ1-5; D might be TRBD1 (5 bases). Looked up from germline, CDR1 is MNHEY and CDR2 is SVGEGT. Deletions cut 6 bases from V and 7 bases from J, with 16 bases between. This CDR3 contains 14 residues. The CDR3 region is CASSRSGLGQPQHF. The CDR3 region has the DNA TGTGCCAGCAGCCGATCAGGGCTCGGGCAGCCCCAGCATTTT.

In DNA, the CDR3 is TGCGCCGGACTCAGGTCCACGAGCTCCTACGAGCAGTACTTC. This codes for CAGLRSTSSYEQYF. The chain uses TRBV10-1 and TRBJ2-7; possibly TRBD2 for D (5 bases). The germline V gene encodes CDR1 WNHNN and CDR2 SYGVQD (reference sequence). This CDR3 is 14 amino acids long. Deletions cut 11 bases from V and 0 bases from J, with 17 bases between.

The chain carries TRBV3-1 (or the pseudogene TRBV3-2) and TRBJ1-4; D remains unclear. V gave up 1 base and J gave up 3 bases, with 9 bases separating them. The CDR3 is 15 residues long. Germline CDR1 LGHDT, CDR2 YNNKEL (reference sequence). This CDR3 reads CASSQGPDPNEKLFF. In nucleotides, the CDR3 is TGTGCCAGCAGCCAAGGGCCAGATCCTAATGAAAAACTGTTTTTT.

This clone was seen a single time. The CDR3 region has the DNA TGTGCCAGCAGCTACCAAACGGACACTGAAGCTTTCTTT. This codes for CASSYQTDTEAFF. This chain links TRBV11-3 with TRBJ1-1; D remains ambiguous. Germline values: CDR1 SGHNT, CDR2 YENEEA. V gave up 4 bases and J gave up 3 bases, with 9 bases separating them. CDR3 length: 13 amino acids.

The CDR3 DNA is TGTGCCAGTAGTATAGCCCCCCCGACAGGGAATGAGCAGTTCTTC. It encodes CASSIAPPTGNEQFF. This rearrangement joins TRBV19 to TRBJ2-1; 7 bases match TRBD1. CDR1 and CDR2 (germline): LNHDA, SQIVND (reference sequence). The ends lost 1 base at V and 7 bases at J; junction bases unmatched: 7. This CDR3 region has 15 residues.

As concerns this clone: The same CDR3 arises from other DNA sequences in this sample as well. The chain is built from TRBV28 and TRBJ1-4, with 8 bases that match TRBD1. CDR3 length equals 14 residues. The germline gives CDR1 MDHEN, CDR2 SYDVKM. The ends lost 4 bases at V and 5 bases at J; junction bases unmatched: 3. Here the CDR3 reads CASSSQGGNEKLFF. The CDR3, as DNA: TGTGCCAGCAGTTCACAGGGGGGAAATGAAAAACTGTTTTTT. The full variable domain, with the rest looked up from reference TRBV28 and TRBJ1-4, is DVKVTQSSRYLVKRTGEKVFLECVQDMDHENMFWYRQDPGLGLRLIYFSYDVKMKEKGDIPEGYSVSREKKERFSLILESASTNQTSMYLCASSSQGGNEKLFFGSGTQLSVL.

The chain joins TRBV5-1 to TRBJ1-1; TRBD1 matches 8 bases. The CDR3 extends over 15 amino acids. Trimming removed 0 bases from V and 4 bases from J; junction bases left unmatched: 5. Germline V gene lookup returns CDR1 SGHRS and CDR2 YFSETQ. CDR3 sequence reads: CASSLGDRFPTEAFF. DNA of the CDR3: TGCGCCAGCAGCTTGGGGGACAGGTTTCCCACTGAAGCTTTCTTT.

The chain joins TRBV15 to TRBJ2-3; D might be TRBD2 (6 bases). Between the trimmed V and J ends, which lost 1 base and 5 bases, there was a span of 19 bases. The CDR3 length is 17 residues. The germline gives CDR1 LNHNV, CDR2 YYDKDF (reference sequence). CDR3 sequence: CATSRVLAGLIGDTQYF. The CDR3 nucleotides are TGTGCCACCAGCAGAGTCTTGGCGGGGTTAATAGGAGATACGCAGTATTTT.

This chain joins TRBV4-3 and TRBJ2-6; no clear D gene. The CDR3 runs 16 residues. V dropped 4 bases and J dropped 0 bases, with 10 bases sitting between them. CDR1 and CDR2 from the germline V gene are LGHNA and YSLEER. The chain's CDR3 is CASSRGTGSGANVLTF. The DNA of the CDR3 is TGCGCCAGCAGCCGAGGTACGGGCTCTGGGGCCAACGTCCTGACTTTC.

This clone was seen once. This rearrangement joins TRBV10-3 to TRBJ2-7; 7 bases are shared with TRBD2. The CDR3 length is 20 residues. The germline gives CDR1 ENHRY, CDR2 SYGVKD. The V segment lost 2 bases and the J segment 0 bases; nucleotides outside the gene matches: 19. The CDR3 loop reads CAISEVIPALGSGYSYEQYF. CDR3 DNA: TGTGCCATCAGTGAGGTTATTCCGGCGTTAGGTAGCGGGTACTCCTACGAGCAGTACTTC.

This rearrangement joins TRBV6-5 to TRBJ1-2; D unresolved. V shed 0 bases and J shed 5 bases, with 13 bases lying between them. Germline CDR1 and CDR2: MNHEY and SVGAGI. The CDR3 covers 15 residues. The CDR3 DNA follows: TGTGCCAGCAGTTACTCCAGTCACCTTTTATATGGCTACACCTTC. Encoded protein: CASSYSSHLLYGYTF.

The CDR3 spells CSVVGQGLTGELFF. CDR3 in DNA: TGCAGCGTCGTGGGACAGGGTTTGACCGGGGAGCTGTTTTTT. The V and J genes are TRBV29-1 and TRBJ2-2, with 9 bases matching TRBD1. This CDR3 region has 14 residues. Germline V gene sequence: CDR1 SQVTM, CDR2 ANQGSEA. V was pared by 6 bases and J by 5 bases, with 7 bases of the junction left unmatched.

The chain uses TRBV4-2 and TRBJ2-3; 8 bases agree with TRBD2. Germline V gives CDR1 LGHNA, CDR2 YNFKEQ. Trimming at V came to 5 bases and at J to 4 bases, leaving 14 bases not matched to a gene. The CDR3 length is 17 residues. CDR3 bases: TGTGCCAGCAGCTACGGGGGGGCGGGAGTTGACTCAGATACGCAGTATTTT. Its translation is CASSYGGAGVDSDTQYF.

This clone occurred once. V is TRBV7-3 and J is TRBJ2-3; D is perhaps TRBD2 (5 bases). CDR1 is SGHTA and CDR2 is FQGTGA in the germline V gene. The CDR3 has 12 residues. The ends were cut back, 3 bases at V and 5 bases at J, with 6 bases in the middle. The CDR3 reads CASSFAGDTQYF. CDR3 nucleotide sequence: TGTGCCAGCAGCTTTGCGGGAGATACGCAGTATTTT.

The sample holds one count of this clone. The chain links TRBV9 to TRBJ2-6; 8 nucleotides agree with TRBD2. The CDR3 is 16 amino acids. CDR1 and CDR2 from the germline V gene are SGDLS and YYNGEE. Germline trimming cut 4 bases from V and 1 base from J; bases unmatched to any gene: 4. The DNA of the CDR3 is TGTGCCAGCAGCCCCACGGGGGGGTCTGGGGCCAACGTCCTGACTTTC. Translated, it gives CASSPTGGSGANVLTF.

The chain employs TRBV9 and TRBJ1-2; TRBD1 agrees at 7 bases. The CDR3 is made up of 15 amino acids. Germline V gene sequence: CDR1 SGDLS, CDR2 YYNGEE. J gave up 8 bases and V 4 bases, and 14 bases lay outside the gene matches. Written as DNA, the CDR3 is TGTGCCAGCAGCCCCCCCGAAGACAGGGTCGCCGGCTACACCTTC. This gives the protein CASSPPEDRVAGYTF. Full variable domain (outside the CDR3, taken from reference TRBV9 and TRBJ1-2): DSGVTQTPKHLITATGQRVTLRCSPRSGDLSVYWYQQSLDQGLQFLIQYYNGEERAKGNILERFSAQQFPDLHSELNLSSLELGDSALYFCASSPPEDRVAGYTFGSGTRLTVV.

V gene TRBV2 combines with J gene TRBJ2-1; no definite D call. The germline CDR1 and CDR2 sequences are SNHLY and FYNNEI. Trimming removed 8 bases from V and 1 base from J, with 9 bases in between. CDR3 length: 13 residues. The CDR3 reads CASPSWSYNEQFF. The CDR3 bases are TGTGCCAGCCCCAGTTGGTCCTACAATGAGCAGTTCTTC.

About this clone itself: The junction departs from germline at one end; a sequencing error may be responsible. The chain recombines TRBV5-1 with TRBJ1-6; no clear D. The V gene's germline CDR1 is SGHRS and CDR2 YFSETQ. The CDR3 is 13 amino acids. CDR3 sequence reads: CASTSSYNSPLHF. Here the CDR3 DNA reads TGTGCCAGCACCAGCTCCTATAATTCACCCCTCCACTTT.

The chain employs TRBV6-5 and TRBJ1-6; D may be TRBD1 (5 bases). CDR3 size: 14 residues. Germline V gene data show CDR1 as MNHEY and CDR2 as SVGAGI. The V end lost 2 bases, the J end lost 8 bases, and 10 bases lay between the germline ends. The CDR3 loop reads CASSYGGWYSPLHF. The CDR3 region has the DNA TGTGCCAGCAGTTACGGGGGGTGGTATTCACCCCTCCACTTT.

This chain joins TRBV21-1 and TRBJ2-2; the listed D gene, TRBD2, was not tested against the DNA. TRBV21-1 is a listed pseudogene. The CDR3 is 11 amino acids. This chain's CDR3 is CAAGNTGELFF. CDR3 nucleotides: TGTGCAGCCGGGAACACCGGGGAGCTGTTTTTT.

V gene TRBV10-1 combines with J gene TRBJ1-2, with 7 positions matching TRBD1. The CDR3 runs 14 residues. Unmatched junction bases numbered 7, after V lost 1 base and J lost 8 bases. Germline assignment: CDR1 WNHNN and CDR2 SYGVQD (reference sequence). In DNA, the CDR3 is TGCGCCAGCAGTGAGTGGGGACAGTTGGACGGCTACACCTTC. Residues: CASSEWGQLDGYTF.

The gene calls are TRBV3-1 (or the pseudogene TRBV3-2) and TRBJ1-5; no reliable D call. V lost 3 bases to trimming and J lost 4 bases, with 4 bases between them. Germline V gene lookup returns CDR1 LGHDT and CDR2 YNNKEL (reference sequence). The CDR3 extends over 12 amino acids. The chain's CDR3 is CASSHPNQPQHF. The CDR3 DNA is TGTGCCAGCAGCCACCCGAATCAGCCCCAGCATTTT.

The rearrangement links TRBV6-5 to TRBJ1-1; the D gene is possibly TRBD1 (6 bases). Germline V gene lookup returns CDR1 MNHEY and CDR2 SVGAGI. V shed 6 bases and J shed 0 bases, with 8 bases lying between them. CDR3 length: 13 residues. The CDR3 nucleotides are TGTGCCAGCAGAACAGGGTTGAACACTGAAGCTTTCTTT. Translated, it gives CASRTGLNTEAFF.

The rearrangement links TRBV7-6 to TRBJ2-1, with a possible D match to TRBD1 (6 bases). The CDR3 sequence is 15 residues long. Germline CDR1 reads SGHVS; CDR2 reads FNYEAQ. The germline V and J ends were trimmed by 5 bases and 2 bases, with 13 bases remaining between them. DNA of the CDR3: TGTGCCAGCAGCCTAGGACAGTCCGCCTACAATGAGCAGTTCTTC. Translated: CASSLGQSAYNEQFF.

This chain connects TRBV10-3 to TRBJ1-4; 8 bases are a match to TRBD1. The germline gives CDR1 ENHRY, CDR2 SYGVKD. This CDR3 is built from 15 residues. J lost 2 bases, V lost 6 bases, and 5 bases had no gene match. The CDR3, as DNA: TGTGCCATCAGCGGGACAGGTGCGACTAATGAAAAACTGTTTTTT. Its translation is CAISGTGATNEKLFF.

The chain combines TRBV6-2 or TRBV6-3 with TRBJ2-3; 10 bases are shared with TRBD1. Germline V gene sequence: CDR1 MNHEY, CDR2 SVGEGT. V lost 4 bases and J lost 3; bases outside the gene matches: 1. The CDR3 covers 14 residues. CDR3: CASSSGQGTDTQYF. As DNA, the CDR3 is TGTGCCAGCAGTTCGGGACAGGGGACAGATACGCAGTATTTT.

This sequence joins TRBV28 and TRBJ1-1, with unresolved D. CDR3 length: 13 residues. Trimming took 4 bases from V and 0 from J, leaving 6 bases between them. From germline, CDR1 is MDHEN and CDR2 SYDVKM. CDR3 coding DNA: TGTGCCAGCAGTTATCAGATGAACACTGAAGCTTTCTTT. Its translation is CASSYQMNTEAFF.

This chain connects TRBV19 to TRBJ2-3, with D perhaps TRBD2 (5 bases). The germline V gene has CDR1 LNHDA and CDR2 SQIVND (reference sequence). The CDR3 covers 14 residues. The germline V and J ends were trimmed by 4 bases and 0 bases, with 8 bases remaining between them. In DNA form, the CDR3 reads TGTGCCAGTAGTAGCGGGCCAAGCACAGATACGCAGTATTTT. Its protein product is CASSSGPSTDTQYF.

The V and J genes are TRBV5-5 and TRBJ1-2; 8 positions match TRBD1. Losses at the gene ends were 6 bases for V and 6 bases for J; bases not matched to a gene: 10. The germline gives CDR1 SGHKS, CDR2 YYEKEE (reference sequence). The CDR3 length is 14 residues. The CDR3 is CASTQGARKNGYTF. The CDR3 bases are TGTGCCAGCACCCAGGGGGCTAGAAAGAATGGCTACACCTTC.

The rearrangement joins TRBV11-3 to TRBJ1-2; 9 positions agree with TRBD1. The germline V gene encodes CDR1 SGHNT and CDR2 YENEEA. The CDR3 runs to 12 residues. The ends lost 5 bases at V and 8 bases at J; junction bases unmatched: 3. The CDR3 protein is CASSGQGKGYTF. In nucleotides, the CDR3 is TGTGCCAGCAGCGGACAGGGGAAAGGCTACACCTTC. The full variable domain, with the rest looked up from reference TRBV11-3 and TRBJ1-2, is EAGVVQSPRYKIIEKKQPVAFWCNPISGHNTLYWYLQNLGQGPELLIRYENEEAVDDSQLPKDRFSAERLKGVDSTLKIQPAELGDSAVYLCASSGQGKGYTFGSGTRLTVV.

The rearrangement links TRBV3-1 (or the pseudogene TRBV3-2) to TRBJ2-1, with TRBD2 identical over 15 bases. CDR3 length: 16 amino acids. The germline gives CDR1 LGHDT, CDR2 YNNKEL (reference sequence). V lost 5 bases to trimming and J lost 7 bases; unmatched junction nucleotides: 6. CDR3 sequence: CASSEWTSGRGNEQFF. The CDR3 DNA reads TGTGCCAGCAGCGAATGGACTAGCGGGAGGGGGAATGAGCAGTTCTTC.

This chain connects TRBV11-2 to TRBJ1-2, with 9 bases identical to TRBD1. Germline V lookup: CDR1 SGHAT, CDR2 FQNNGV. Trimming took 3 bases from V and 8 from J; bases not matched to a gene: 7. CDR3 length: 14 amino acids. CDR3 in amino acids: CASSLYRGREGYTF. The CDR3 nucleotides read TGTGCCAGCAGCTTGTACAGGGGGCGCGAGGGCTACACCTTC.